These T cell receptor beta chains were read from a single sample in a study of patients and donors after allogeneic stem cell transplantation. Using its own MiXCR run on the RT-PCR reads, TCRdb lists one record per CDR3 protein. The table shows about 960,000 distinct CDR3 sequences, with more than 15% occurring only once. The sample consisted of blood, either unsorted or a sorted T cell fraction (not recorded which). The receptors derive from a human donor who was either an allogeneic HSCT recipient or a stem cell or donor lymphocyte infusion donor (not recorded which). It is not recorded whose cells these are; they may come from a transplant donor. Both conserved end residues are trimmed from each CDR3.

V: TRBV6-1
J: TRBJ2-2
CDR3: ASRPGTPKRNTGELF

V: TRBV6-5
J: TRBJ1-1
CDR3: ASSYRAEAF

V: TRBV20-1
J: TRBJ2-2
CDR3: SARDSRELF

V: TRBV20-1
J: TRBJ1-5
CDR3: SASSVGNQPQH

V: TRBV5-1
J: TRBJ2-7
CDR3: ASSPDQYEQY

V: TRBV3-1
J: TRBJ2-5
CDR3: ASSPLAFEEETQY

V: TRBV5-1
J: TRBJ1-2
CDR3: ASSLGDTISYGYT

V: TRBV11-3
J: TRBJ2-1
CDR3: ASSLGGRTHNEQF

V: TRBV7-3
J: TRBJ2-1
CDR3: ASSLSRGETNEQF

V: TRBV5-6
J: TRBJ2-5
CDR3: ASRKDIGETQY

V: TRBV4-2
J: TRBJ1-1
CDR3: ASSRGTVVNTEAF

V: TRBV20-1
J: TRBJ2-3
CDR3: SAGTSGRVDTQY

V: TRBV12-5
J: TRBJ2-7
CDR3: ASGATTGGEQY

V: TRBV6-5
J: TRBJ2-7
CDR3: ASSRKLGEQY

V: TRBV12-3/TRBV12-4
J: TRBJ1-2
CDR3: ASSLAGGIGYGYT

V: TRBV5-1
J: TRBJ2-1
CDR3: ASSRIPGQAYNEQF

V: TRBV11-2
J: TRBJ2-2
CDR3: ASSSGGPIAGELF

V: TRBV12-3/TRBV12-4
J: TRBJ2-5
CDR3: ASSWATGGRETQY

V: TRBV4-3
J: TRBJ2-2
CDR3: ASSQGEGGWTGELF

V: TRBV18
J: TRBJ1-3
CDR3: ASSPLRAGSGNTIY

V: TRBV7-8
J: TRBJ1-2
CDR3: ASSLGRADYGYT

V: TRBV6-1
J: TRBJ2-2
CDR3: ASLRSPNTGELF

V: TRBV11-1
J: TRBJ1-1
CDR3: ASSLVVGQKGVNTEAF

V: TRBV5-1
J: TRBJ2-3
CDR3: ASSLGGRELFTDTQY

V: TRBV6-2/TRBV6-3
J: TRBJ1-2
CDR3: ASSYSVQGADGYT

V: TRBV15
J: TRBJ1-2
CDR3: ATSRRGGVGGYT

V: TRBV30
J: TRBJ1-2
CDR3: AYRVDGYT

V: TRBV12-3/TRBV12-4
J: TRBJ1-3
CDR3: ASSLAGGGSGNTIY

V: TRBV27
J: TRBJ1-3
CDR3: ASSPRGAQNTIY

V: TRBV7-9
J: TRBJ2-1
CDR3: ASRPYYNEQF

V: TRBV12-3/TRBV12-4
J: TRBJ2-1
CDR3: ASTLLLASSYNEQF

V: TRBV29-1
J: TRBJ1-4
CDR3: SVRDGEKLF

V: TRBV5-6
J: TRBJ1-4
CDR3: ASTKSKEKLF

V: TRBV12-3/TRBV12-4
J: TRBJ1-1
CDR3: ASQLYLNTEAF

V: TRBV19
J: TRBJ2-2
CDR3: ASSITSRGSGELF

V: TRBV2
J: TRBJ2-3
CDR3: ASSVGRSTDTQY

V: TRBV5-1
J: TRBJ2-6
CDR3: ASSLDRSGANVLT

V: TRBV19
J: TRBJ2-1
CDR3: ASSIAGPSYNEQF

V: TRBV5-4
J: TRBJ1-1
CDR3: ASSLGPGQQNTEAF